Listed here is a single T cell receptor beta chain. This sample is drawn from a study of technical replicates of blood from several donors. Repertoires were generated with immunoSEQ multiplex PCR, while TCRdb's copy carries only in-frame clones and drops some. The sample lists about 53,000 clones, around 83% occurring once. The V gene end was trimmed by 4 bases and the J gene end by 4 bases; junction bases not matched to a gene: 16. The CDR3 is made up of 19 amino acids. Germline V gene data show CDR1 as SEHNR and CDR2 as FQNEAQ (reference sequence). V and J are TRBV7-9 and TRBJ2-2; 9 bases agree with TRBD2. The receptor's source is a human donor in good health. Some clones in this sample may be carry-over from other donors' samples. Specimen: PBMCs. The CDR3 sequence: CASSSLPGRGGPGTGELFF. In nucleotides, the CDR3 is TGTGCCAGCAGCTCCCTGCCGGGGCGGGGGGGCCCGGGCACCGGGGAGCTGTTTTTT. Full variable domain (missing parts from reference TRBV7-9 and TRBJ2-2): DTGVSQNPRHKITKRGQNVTFRCDPISEHNRLYWYRQTLGQGPEFLTYFQNEAQLEKSRLLSDRFSAERPKGSFSTLEIQRTEQGDSAMYLCASSSLPGRGGPGTGELFFGEGSRLTVL.